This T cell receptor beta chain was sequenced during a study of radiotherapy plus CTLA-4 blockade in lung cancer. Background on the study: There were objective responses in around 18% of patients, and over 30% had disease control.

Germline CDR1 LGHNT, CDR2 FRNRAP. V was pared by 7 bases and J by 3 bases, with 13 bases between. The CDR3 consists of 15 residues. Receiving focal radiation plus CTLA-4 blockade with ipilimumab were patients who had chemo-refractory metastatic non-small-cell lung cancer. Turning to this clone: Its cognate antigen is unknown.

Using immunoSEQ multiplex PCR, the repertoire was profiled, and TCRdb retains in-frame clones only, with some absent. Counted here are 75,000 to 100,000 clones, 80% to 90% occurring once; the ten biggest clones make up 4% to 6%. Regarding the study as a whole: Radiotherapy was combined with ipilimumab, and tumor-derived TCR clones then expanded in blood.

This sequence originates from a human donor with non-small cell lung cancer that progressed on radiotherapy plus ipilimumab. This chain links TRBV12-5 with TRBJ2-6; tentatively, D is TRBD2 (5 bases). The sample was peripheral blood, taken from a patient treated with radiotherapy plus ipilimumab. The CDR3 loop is CASAYPGSGANVLTF. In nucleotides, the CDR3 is TGTGCTAGTGCGTATCCGGGAAGTGGGGCCAACGTCCTGACTTTC.